This entry lists 27 T cell receptor beta chains sequenced from one sample in a study of blood T cells in healthy people across ages. A J-beta primer mix and a sample-barcoded 5' primer were used in a second PCR of about 7 to 12 cycles. TCRdb processed the 5' RACE reads anew with MiXCR; each CDR3 protein has one entry. The sample shows about 780,000 distinct CDR3 sequences, around half of them seen only once. The sample taken for sequencing was blood. These receptors were obtained from an elderly man in good health.

This chain connects TRBV7-2 to TRBJ1-5, with D tentatively TRBD1 (5 bases). This CDR3 is built from 16 residues. Germline V gives CDR1 SGHTA, CDR2 FQGNSA. V dropped 2 bases and J dropped 0 bases, with 11 bases sitting between them. The CDR3 coding sequence is TGTACCAGCAGCTTATGGGGGGGGGATAGCAATCAGCCCCAGCATTTT. Its protein is CTSSLWGGDSNQPQHF.

This clonotype has more than one count but fewer than ten. The gene calls are TRBV3-1 and TRBJ2-3, with D perhaps matching TRBD2 (6 bases). V was cut by 4 bases and J by 4 bases, with 12 bases left in between. CDR3 length equals 14 residues. Germline-derived CDR1 and CDR2 are LGHDT and YNNKEL (reference sequence). Here the CDR3 reads CASSRGTSADTQYF. The CDR3, as DNA: TGTGCCAGCAGCCGCGGGACTTCTGCAGATACGCAGTATTTT.

The J gene is TRBJ1-1, the V gene TRBV20-1, with TRBD1 identical over 8 bases. The CDR3 has 14 amino acids. CDR1 is DFQATT, CDR2 SNEGSKA, per germline (reference sequence). Germline trimming cut 3 bases from V and 0 bases from J; bases unmatched to any gene: 3. CDR3 residues: CSARGTGMNTEAFF. Here the CDR3 DNA reads TGCAGTGCTAGGGGGACAGGCATGAACACTGAAGCTTTCTTT.

Worth noting for this clonotype: This may be a read error, as it is one base from a much larger clone. Likely a read error: the CDR3 ends without its conserved phenylalanine or tryptophan. This sequence joins TRBV11-2 and TRBJ2-1, with TRBD1 matching 9 bases. Trimming at V came to 3 bases and at J to 4 bases, leaving 4 bases not matched to a gene. This CDR3 comprises 15 residues. In germline, CDR1 is SGHAT, CDR2 FQNNGV. The CDR3 sequence is CASSLAGTGYNEQFV. CDR3 nucleotides: TGTGCCAGCAGCTTGGCCGGGACAGGGTACAATGAGCAGTTCGTC.

V is TRBV29-1 and J is TRBJ2-1; 11 bases match TRBD1. The germline gives CDR1 SQVTM, CDR2 ANQGSEA. CDR3 length equals 14 residues. After removal of 3 bases from V and 8 bases from J, the junction contained 6 bases not matched to a gene. The CDR3 DNA sequence: TGCAGCGTTGACGTCGGACAGGGGGCCGATGAGCAGTTCTTC. This encodes CSVDVGQGADEQFF.

This clonotype has just a few counts. The chain recombines TRBV5-1 with TRBJ1-6, with D perhaps TRBD1 (6 bases). The CDR3 is 16 residues long. Trimming removed 3 bases from V and 3 bases from J, with 13 bases in between. Germline V gene sequence: CDR1 SGHRS, CDR2 YFSETQ. CDR3 coding DNA: TGCGCCAGCAGCTGGGGGCCGGGGAACTATAATTCACCCCTCCACTTT. It encodes CASSWGPGNYNSPLHF.

The rearrangement uses TRBV29-1 and TRBJ2-3, with D possibly matching TRBD2 (5 bases). The CDR3 spans 11 residues. V lost 8 bases, J lost 6 bases, and 12 bases lay in between. CDR1 and CDR2 (germline): SQVTM, ANQGSEA. Here the CDR3 DNA reads TGCAGCATCCCACTAGGGGATACGCAGTATTTT. Protein product: CSIPLGDTQYF.

CDR3 loop: CTSSLALDLNSNQPQHF. In nucleotides, the CDR3 is TGTACCAGCAGCTTGGCGCTGGACCTTAATAGCAATCAGCCCCAGCATTTT. The gene calls are TRBV7-2 and TRBJ1-5; no definite D call. Trimming stripped 3 bases from V and 0 bases from J, with 15 bases between. The germline CDR1 and CDR2 sequences are SGHTA and FQGNSA. The CDR3 runs 17 residues.

The CDR3 sequence: CASSHPGLSSYEQYF. DNA of the CDR3: TGCGCCAGCAGCCACCCGGGCCTTAGCTCCTACGAGCAGTACTTC. The chain is built from TRBV4-1 and TRBJ2-7; D is undetermined. Germline CDR1 is MGHRA and CDR2 is YSYEKL. This CDR3 contains 15 residues. V dropped 3 bases and J dropped 0 bases, with 12 bases sitting between them.

The chain is built from TRBV20-1 and TRBJ1-4; 8 positions match TRBD1. Germline V lookup: CDR1 DFQATT, CDR2 SNEGSKA (reference sequence). The CDR3 has 14 amino acids. With V trimmed by 3 bases and J by 4 bases, 4 bases remained unmatched. Here the CDR3 reads CSASRDRHNEKLFF. DNA for the CDR3: TGCAGTGCTAGCCGGGACAGGCATAATGAAAAACTGTTTTTT.

This clonotype was detected only a few times. The DNA of the CDR3 is TGTGCCACCGGGACTAGCGGGAGGGCGAATACGCAGTATTTT. Protein: CATGTSGRANTQYF. The chain combines TRBV10-3 with TRBJ2-3; 16 positions match TRBD2. CDR1 and CDR2 (germline): ENHRY, SYGVKD. V was clipped by 10 bases and J by 7 bases; unmatched bases: 5. This CDR3 spans 14 amino acids.

This clonotype was seen a handful of times. The chain joins TRBV6-5 to TRBJ2-7; 8 nucleotides agree with TRBD2. Trimming at V came to 4 bases and at J to 4 bases, leaving 9 bases not matched to a gene. This CDR3 contains 15 residues. In germline, CDR1 is MNHEY, CDR2 SVGAGI. CDR3 in amino acids: CASSWGRSGSYEQYF. The DNA for the CDR3 is TGTGCCAGCAGTTGGGGAAGGAGCGGGAGTTACGAGCAGTACTTC.

The J gene is TRBJ1-5, the V gene TRBV20-1; D call uncertain. This CDR3 contains 16 residues. Trimming stripped 5 bases from V and 1 base from J, with 18 bases between. In germline, CDR1 is DFQATT, CDR2 SNEGSKA (reference sequence). Here the CDR3 reads CSADGPGGRSNQPQHF. The CDR3 DNA reads TGCAGTGCTGATGGTCCGGGAGGGCGCAGCAATCAGCCCCAGCATTTT.

On this clonotype: At one end the junction does not follow the germline gene, possibly because of a read error. The chain recombines TRBV20-1 with TRBJ2-1; a weak D match, TRBD2 (6 bases). Germline values: CDR1 DFQATT, CDR2 SNEGSKA (reference sequence). The CDR3 is 15 residues long. The CDR3 is CSAGDYGSSSDEQFF. The CDR3 DNA reads TGCAGTGCTGGAGATTACGGGAGTAGTAGTGATGAGCAGTTCTTC.

This clonotype has more than one count but fewer than ten. Relative to the germline gene, one junction end is altered; a read error may explain this. The V and J genes are TRBV10-3 and TRBJ2-3; 11 bases are shared with TRBD1. Germline CDR1 is ENHRY and CDR2 is SYGVKD. The CDR3 loop spans 14 amino acids. The CDR3 region is CATGTGGSTDTQYF. DNA for the CDR3: TGCGCCACGGGGACAGGGGGAAGCACAGATACGCAGTATTTT.

This clonotype was recorded a few times. This chain joins TRBV12-3 or TRBV12-4 and TRBJ1-5; D may be TRBD1 (6 bases). The CDR3 runs 14 residues. V shed 5 bases and J shed 3 bases, with 11 bases lying between them. The CDR3 sequence is CASSLTGPNQPQHF. In nucleotides, the CDR3 is TGTGCCAGCAGTCTAACAGGGCCCAATCAGCCCCAGCATTTT.

This clonotype was picked up many times. The chain uses TRBV7-2 and TRBJ2-3; D is unclear. V lost 5 bases to trimming and J lost 6 bases, with 12 bases between them. Per the germline V gene, CDR1 is SGHTA and CDR2 is FQGNSA. CDR3 size: 13 residues. CDR3 sequence reads: CASSIPPRDTQYF. CDR3 DNA sequence: TGTGCCAGCAGCATACCTCCTCGCGATACGCAGTATTTT.

The CDR3 sequence is CASRGLTDTQYF. In nucleotides, the CDR3 is TGTGCCAGCAGGGGACTGACAGATACGCAGTATTTT. The rearrangement links TRBV9 to TRBJ2-3, with a possible D match to TRBD2 (6 bases). CDR1 is SGDLS, CDR2 YYNGEE, per germline. This CDR3 has 12 amino acids. V was shortened by 5 bases and J by 3 bases, with 7 bases between the two germline ends.

This clonotype occurred a few times. V gene TRBV15 combines with J gene TRBJ2-2; TRBD1 might be the D (5 bases). CDR3 length: 14 residues. V was shortened by 3 bases and J by 3 bases, with 8 bases between the two germline ends. The V gene's germline CDR1 is LNHNV and CDR2 YYDKDF (reference sequence). CDR3 DNA: TGTGCCACCAGCAGCCAGGGATACACCGGGGAGCTGTTTTTT. Its protein is CATSSQGYTGELFF.

The sample holds a few counts of this clonotype. This chain joins TRBV7-2 and TRBJ2-1, with D unresolved. The CDR3 spans 15 residues. The V gene's germline CDR1 is SGHTA and CDR2 FQGNSA. The V gene lost 5 bases and the J gene lost 5 bases, with 16 bases spanning the gap. CDR3 in amino acids: CASSPRPRRDNEQFF. DNA for the CDR3: TGTGCCAGCAGCCCAAGACCCCGCAGAGACAATGAGCAGTTCTTC. The variable domain in full, completed from reference TRBV7-2 and TRBJ2-1, reads GAGVSQSPSNKVTEKGKDVELRCDPISGHTALYWYRQSLGQGLEFLIYFQGNSAPDKSGLPSDRFSAERTGGSVSTLTIQRTQQEDSAVYLCASSPRPRRDNEQFFGPGTRLTVL.

The J gene is TRBJ1-1, the V gene TRBV5-1; D gene uncertain. This CDR3 comprises 13 residues. The V gene lost 0 bases and the J gene lost 5 bases, with 8 bases spanning the gap. Per the germline V gene, CDR1 is SGHRS and CDR2 is YFSETQ. CDR3 in amino acids: CASSLGQTTEAFF. In nucleotides, the CDR3 is TGCGCCAGCAGCTTGGGTCAGACTACTGAAGCTTTCTTT.

This clonotype came up a few times. The J gene is TRBJ2-3, the V gene TRBV9, with D possibly TRBD2 on 5 matching bases. Trimming pared 4 bases from V and 0 bases from J, leaving 15 bases between. The length of the CDR3 is 16 residues. CDR1 is SGDLS, CDR2 YYNGEE, per germline. CDR3: CASSPFLRTSTDTQYF. The CDR3 DNA follows: TGTGCCAGCAGCCCATTCTTGCGGACTAGCACAGATACGCAGTATTTT.

About this clonotype: Relative to the germline gene, one junction end is altered; a read error may explain this. The chain uses TRBV29-1 and TRBJ2-3; a possible D gene is TRBD2 (5 bases). The germline CDR1 and CDR2 sequences are SQVTM and ANQGSEA. The CDR3 spans 14 residues. CDR3 in DNA: TGCAGCGCTGAAGAAGCGGTTCGTACAGATACGCAGTATTTT. Translated, it gives CSAEEAVRTDTQYF.

This clonotype came up a few times. V is TRBV6-2 or TRBV6-3 and J is TRBJ2-1; perhaps TRBD1 as D (5 bases). CDR3 size: 17 residues. CDR1 and CDR2 from the germline V gene are MNHEY and SVGEGT. The ends were cut back, 7 bases at V and 0 bases at J, with 19 bases in the middle. The CDR3 protein is CASTYYRPESSYNEQFF. In DNA, the CDR3 is TGTGCCAGCACATATTACAGGCCTGAAAGCTCCTACAATGAGCAGTTCTTC.

This clonotype was observed a handful of times. The rearrangement joins TRBV18 to TRBJ2-5, with D unresolved. Trimming stripped 4 bases from V and 4 bases from J, with 19 bases between. Germline V gives CDR1 KGHSH, CDR2 LQKENI. The length of the CDR3 is 16 residues. CDR3 in amino acids: CASSHRIRADRETQYF. Written as DNA, the CDR3 is TGTGCCAGCTCACACCGAATAAGGGCAGATCGAGAGACCCAGTACTTC. Full variable domain (outside the CDR3, taken from reference TRBV18 and TRBJ2-5): NAGVMQNPRHLVRRRGQEARLRCSPMKGHSHVYWYRQLPEEGLKFMVYLQKENIIDESGMPKERFSAEFPKEGPSILRIQQVVRGDSAAYFCASSHRIRADRETQYFGPGTRLLVL.

This clonotype was detected once. A much larger clonotype is one base distant, so this may be a read error. This chain links TRBV29-1 with TRBJ1-5; no reliable D call. Deletions cut 4 bases from V and 0 bases from J, with 4 bases between. CDR1 SQVTM and CDR2 ANQGSEA come from the germline V gene. The length of the CDR3 is 12 residues. CDR3 in amino acids: CSVGDSNQPQHF. DNA for the CDR3: TGCAGCGTTGGGGATAGCAATCAGCCCCAGCATTTT. Looking up the rest from reference TRBV29-1 and TRBJ1-5 gives the full variable domain: SAVISQKPSRDICQRGTSLTIQCQVDSQVTMMFWYRQQPGQSLTLIATANQGSEATYESGFVIDKFPISRPNLTFSTLTVSNMSPEDSSIYLCSVGDSNQPQHFGDGTRLSIL.

This clonotype was seen only once. CDR3 sequence reads: CSAEEAGGAPDTQYF. The DNA of the CDR3 is TGCAGTGCAGAAGAGGCCGGGGGGGCCCCAGATACGCAGTATTTT. V gene TRBV20-1 combines with J gene TRBJ2-3; 8 bases line up with TRBD2. CDR1 and CDR2 from the germline V gene are DFQATT and SNEGSKA (reference sequence). V lost 6 bases, J lost 4 bases, and 12 bases stayed unmatched. This CDR3 contains 15 residues.